This entry describes one T cell receptor (beta chain). V gave up 6 bases and J gave up 3 bases; unmatched junction bases: 9. The CDR3 is made up of 15 amino acids. CDR1 and CDR2 (germline): MGHDK, SYGVNS. This sample stems from a study of blood T cell repertoires in COVID-19. About the research overall: COVID-19 samples, acute and convalescent, were from the United States, Italy and Spain. Sample material is recorded as cDNA or gDNA derived from T cells, B-cell-depleted T cells, or PBMCs.

In the study's own analysis: Reference gene primer amplification yielded estimated nucleated cell counts. This table comes from immunoSEQ multiplex PCR, and its TCRdb copy is limited to in-frame clones, with some not included. The DNA was the basis for D and trimming; V, J and clone size are from that table. The table records 200,000 to 300,000 clones, approximately 86% of them present only once. The chain recombines TRBV25-1 with TRBJ1-2; TRBD1 aligns across 8 bases. The source material was peripheral blood. The receptor was isolated from a man aged 60 to 75 who had recovered from COVID-19. CDR3 sequence: CASRDETGGDYGYTF. CDR3 DNA sequence: TGTGCCAGCAGAGACGAAACAGGGGGGGACTATGGCTACACCTTC.